This T cell receptor (beta chain) stems from a study of blood T cell repertoires in COVID-19. Across the whole study: Material from acute and convalescent COVID-19 was sourced from the United States, Italy and Spain.

The method was immunoSEQ multiplex PCR; TCRdb's version includes in-frame clones alone and lacks a portion of them. The data contain about 200,000 clones, approximately 84% of them singletons. After removal of 10 bases from V and 8 bases from J, the junction contained 15 bases not matched to a gene. Per germline, CDR1 ENHRY and CDR2 SYGVKD. The CDR3 spans 14 residues. The chain employs TRBV10-3 and TRBJ1-2; 8 bases are a match to TRBD1. This clonotype was obtained from a woman between 45 and 65 years old with active or convalescent COVID-19. Sequenced material: peripheral blood. The CDR3 protein is CATQRTGKDSGYTF. In nucleotides, the CDR3 is TGTGCCACCCAAAGGACAGGGAAGGATTCCGGCTACACCTTC.